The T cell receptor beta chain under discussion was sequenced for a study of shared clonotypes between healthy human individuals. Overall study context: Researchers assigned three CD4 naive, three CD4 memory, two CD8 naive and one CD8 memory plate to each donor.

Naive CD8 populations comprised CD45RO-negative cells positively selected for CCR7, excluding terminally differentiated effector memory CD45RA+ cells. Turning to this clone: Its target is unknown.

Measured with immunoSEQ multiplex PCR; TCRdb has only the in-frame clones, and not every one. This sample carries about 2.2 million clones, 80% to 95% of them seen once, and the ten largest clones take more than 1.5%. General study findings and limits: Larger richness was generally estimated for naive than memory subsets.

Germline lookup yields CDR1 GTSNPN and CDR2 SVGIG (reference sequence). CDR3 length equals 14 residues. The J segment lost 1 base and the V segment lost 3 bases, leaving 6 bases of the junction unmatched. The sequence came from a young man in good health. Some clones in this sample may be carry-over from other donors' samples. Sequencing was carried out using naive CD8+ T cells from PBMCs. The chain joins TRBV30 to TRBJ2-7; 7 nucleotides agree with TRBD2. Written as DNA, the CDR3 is TGTGCCTGGAGGGGGCTAGCGGCATCCTACGAGCAGTACTTC. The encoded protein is CAWRGLAASYEQYF.